The clone carrying this T cell receptor beta chain has at least ten counts. Its antigen remains unknown. This CDR3 is 14 amino acids long. V shed 9 bases and J shed 1 base, with 13 bases lying between them. Germline lookup yields CDR1 LNHDA and CDR2 SQIVND (reference sequence). The source of the sample is a study of T cell repertoires in cytomegalovirus infection. TCRdb passed the reads through MiXCR, listing each CDR3 protein once. The sample lists about 830,000 distinct CDR3 sequences; around a third were seen once. The source of this sequence is a human donor in good health (CMV status not recorded). Some clones in this sample may be carry-over from other donors' samples. This chain links TRBV19 with TRBJ1-5; D possibly corresponds to TRBD1 (6 bases). The starting material was cultured CD8+ T cells from PBMCs, obtained from culture after CMV antigen stimulation. CDR3 sequence: CASSPQGSNQPQHF. The CDR3 nucleotides are TGTGCCAGCAGCCCTCAGGGGAGCAATCAGCCCCAGCATTTT.